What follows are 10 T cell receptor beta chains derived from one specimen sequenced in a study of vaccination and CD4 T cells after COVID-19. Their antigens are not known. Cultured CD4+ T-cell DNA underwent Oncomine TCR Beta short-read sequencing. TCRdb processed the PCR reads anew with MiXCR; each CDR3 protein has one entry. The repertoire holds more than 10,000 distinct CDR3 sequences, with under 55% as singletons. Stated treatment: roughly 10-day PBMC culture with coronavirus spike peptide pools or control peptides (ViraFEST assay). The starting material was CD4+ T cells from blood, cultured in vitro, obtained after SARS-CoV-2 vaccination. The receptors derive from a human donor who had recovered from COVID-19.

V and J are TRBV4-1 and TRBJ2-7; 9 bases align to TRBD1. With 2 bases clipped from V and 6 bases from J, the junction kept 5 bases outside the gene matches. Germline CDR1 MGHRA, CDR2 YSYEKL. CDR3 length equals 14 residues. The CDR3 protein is CASSQPGQGPEQYF. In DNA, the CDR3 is TGCGCCAGCAGCCAACCGGGACAGGGCCCCGAGCAGTACTTC.

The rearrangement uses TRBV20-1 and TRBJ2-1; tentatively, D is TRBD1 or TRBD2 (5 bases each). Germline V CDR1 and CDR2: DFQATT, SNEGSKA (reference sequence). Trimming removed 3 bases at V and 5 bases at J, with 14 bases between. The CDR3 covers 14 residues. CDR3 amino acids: CSARATGTHNEQFF. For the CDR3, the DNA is TGCAGTGCTAGGGCTACGGGGACCCACAATGAGCAGTTCTTC.

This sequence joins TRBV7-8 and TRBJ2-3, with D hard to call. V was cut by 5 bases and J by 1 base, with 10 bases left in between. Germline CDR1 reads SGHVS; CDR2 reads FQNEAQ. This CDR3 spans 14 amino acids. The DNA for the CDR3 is TGTGCCAGCAGCCGAGACCAACGCACAGATACGCAGTATTTT. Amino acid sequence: CASSRDQRTDTQYF.

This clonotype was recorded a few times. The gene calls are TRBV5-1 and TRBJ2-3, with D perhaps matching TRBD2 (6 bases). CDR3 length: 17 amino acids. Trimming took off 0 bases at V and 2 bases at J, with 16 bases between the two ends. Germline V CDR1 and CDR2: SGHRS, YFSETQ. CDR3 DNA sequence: TGCGCCAGCAGCTTGGCCGGCGGGGCCACCTTCACAGATACGCAGTATTTT. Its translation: CASSLAGGATFTDTQYF.

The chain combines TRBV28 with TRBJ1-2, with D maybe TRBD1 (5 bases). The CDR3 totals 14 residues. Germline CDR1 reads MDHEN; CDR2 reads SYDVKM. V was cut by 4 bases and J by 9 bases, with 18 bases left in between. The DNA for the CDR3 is TGTGCCAGCAGTTCGGGTCCCCGATGGGGCAGCTACACCTTC. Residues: CASSSGPRWGSYTF.

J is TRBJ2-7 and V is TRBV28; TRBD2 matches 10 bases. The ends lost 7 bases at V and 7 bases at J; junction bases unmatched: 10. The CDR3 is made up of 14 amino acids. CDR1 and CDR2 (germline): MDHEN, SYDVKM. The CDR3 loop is CASIAGGSYNEQYF. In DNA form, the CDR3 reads TGTGCCAGCATAGCGGGAGGCTCCTACAATGAGCAGTACTTC.

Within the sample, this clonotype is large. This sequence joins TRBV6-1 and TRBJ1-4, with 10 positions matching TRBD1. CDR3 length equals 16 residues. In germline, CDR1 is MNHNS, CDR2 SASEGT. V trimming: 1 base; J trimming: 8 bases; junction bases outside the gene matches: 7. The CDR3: CASSEVDGTGEEKLFF. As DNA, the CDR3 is TGTGCCAGCAGTGAAGTTGATGGGACAGGGGAGGAAAAACTGTTTTTT.

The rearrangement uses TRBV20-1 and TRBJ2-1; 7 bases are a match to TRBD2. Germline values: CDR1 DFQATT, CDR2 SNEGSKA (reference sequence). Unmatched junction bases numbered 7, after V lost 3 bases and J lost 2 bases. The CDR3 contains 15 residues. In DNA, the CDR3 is TGCAGTGCTAGGGGCGGGAGTTGGACCTACAATGAGCAGTTCTTC. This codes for CSARGGSWTYNEQFF.

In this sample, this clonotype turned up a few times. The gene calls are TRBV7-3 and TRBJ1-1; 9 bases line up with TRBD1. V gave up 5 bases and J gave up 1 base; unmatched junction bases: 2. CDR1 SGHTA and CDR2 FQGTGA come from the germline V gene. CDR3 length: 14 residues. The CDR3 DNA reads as TGTGCCAGCAGCGTGACAGGGGGGAACACTGAAGCTTTCTTT. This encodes CASSVTGGNTEAFF.

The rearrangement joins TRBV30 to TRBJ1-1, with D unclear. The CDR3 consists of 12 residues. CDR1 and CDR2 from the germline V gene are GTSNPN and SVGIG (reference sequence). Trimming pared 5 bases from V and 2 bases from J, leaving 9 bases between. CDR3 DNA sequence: TGTGCCTGGGGCAGATTAAACACTGAAGCTTTCTTT. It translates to CAWGRLNTEAFF.